This T cell receptor beta chain is drawn from a study of blood T cell repertoires in COVID-19. Whole-study context: COVID-19 samples from acute and convalescent phases originated in the United States, Italy and Spain. Sources were T cells, B-cell-depleted T cells, or PBMCs; the material itself was cDNA or gDNA.

CDR3 length: 15 residues. Germline lookup yields CDR1 SGHTA and CDR2 FQGNSA. V lost 5 bases and J 0 bases, leaving 11 bases between the germline ends. Study processing details: The assay estimated nucleated cells by amplifying reference gene primers. Only in-frame clones appear in the TCRdb table, and some are missing; sequencing was by immunoSEQ multiplex PCR. Clonal size and the V and J genes are those of that table, whereas D and trimming came from the DNA. The sample lists under 250,000 clones; about 86% were seen once. Sequences were obtained from peripheral blood. This chain connects TRBV7-2 to TRBJ2-1, with D possibly being TRBD2 (5 bases). This sequence originates from a woman aged 55-75 years with acute or convalescent COVID-19. The CDR3 coding sequence is TGTGCCAGCAGCCAGCGTGGGAGCTCCTACAATGAGCAGTTCTTC. It yields the protein CASSQRGSSYNEQFF. The full variable domain, rest sourced from reference TRBV7-2 and TRBJ2-1, is GAGVSQSPSNKVTEKGKDVELRCDPISGHTALYWYRQSLGQGLEFLIYFQGNSAPDKSGLPSDRFSAERTGGSVSTLTIQRTQQEDSAVYLCASSQRGSSYNEQFFGPGTRLTVL.